Shown below are 9 T cell receptor beta chains from a single sample sequenced in a study of cytomegalovirus exposure and HLA in healthy donors. The PCR ran on 60 Vbeta and 13 Jbeta primers. The method was immunoSEQ multiplex PCR; TCRdb's version includes in-frame clones alone and lacks a portion of them. The sample consists of roughly 170,000 clones, more than 70% of them appearing once. The source material was PBMCs. The source is a male donor in good health and CMV-seronegative.

This rearrangement joins TRBV4-1 to TRBJ1-2, with a weak D call TRBD1 (6 bases). V shed 5 bases and J shed 5 bases, with 21 bases lying between them. In germline, CDR1 is MGHRA, CDR2 YSYEKL. The CDR3 extends over 16 amino acids. CDR3 coding DNA: TGCGCCAGCAGCGCCCTAGCCGAGGGGGTAAGATATGGCTACACCTTC. This codes for CASSALAEGVRYGYTF.

The V call is TRBV28, the J call TRBJ1-5, with a possible D match to TRBD1 (5 bases). V was shortened by 2 bases and J by 5 bases, with 19 bases between the two germline ends. Germline V gene sequence: CDR1 MDHEN, CDR2 SYDVKM. The CDR3 has 17 amino acids. The CDR3, as DNA: TGTGCCAGCAGTTTAGCGCGAGGTCTAGCGGGGCATCAGCCCCAGCATTTT. It is translated as CASSLARGLAGHQPQHF.

V is TRBV5-1 and J is TRBJ2-3, with 8 bases that match TRBD2. CDR3 length equals 16 residues. Unmatched junction bases numbered 5, after V lost 0 bases and J lost 2 bases. Germline V CDR1 and CDR2: SGHRS, YFSETQ. CDR3 in amino acids: CASSLAGRGITDTQYF. CDR3 DNA: TGCGCCAGCAGCTTGGCCGGGAGGGGCATCACAGATACGCAGTATTTT.

The sample holds one count of this clone. The chain couples TRBV7-9 to TRBJ1-5; 9 bases are a match to TRBD1. The V and J ends lost 4 bases and 6 bases, in that order; junction bases with no gene match: 7. The CDR3 has 15 residues. Germline V gene sequence: CDR1 SEHNR, CDR2 FQNEAQ (reference sequence). CDR3 sequence (DNA): TGTGCCAGCAGCTCATGGACAGGGGCCGTTCAGCCCCAGCATTTT. This gives the protein CASSSWTGAVQPQHF.

The J gene is TRBJ2-1, the V gene TRBV2; D is possibly TRBD2 (6 bases). The CDR3 runs 15 residues. The V gene's germline CDR1 is SNHLY and CDR2 FYNNEI. Trimming cost V 0 bases and J 8 bases, with 14 bases left between them. The CDR3 loop reads CASSEAAGYLDEQFF. The CDR3 DNA sequence: TGTGCCAGCAGTGAAGCCGCGGGGTATTTGGATGAGCAGTTCTTC.

The chain uses TRBV27 and TRBJ2-5; D perhaps matches TRBD2 (6 bases). The CDR3 spans 15 residues. Germline V gene data show CDR1 as MNHEY and CDR2 as SMNVEV (reference sequence). Deletions cut 2 bases from V and 4 bases from J, with 14 bases between. The DNA for the CDR3 is TGTGCCAGCAGTTTACGCTCGGCGGGACTAGAGACCCAGTACTTC. Protein sequence: CASSLRSAGLETQYF.

The chain has TRBV6-5 and TRBJ1-5; 11 bases line up with TRBD1. The CDR3 length is 16 residues. The V and J ends lost 2 bases and 4 bases, in that order; junction bases with no gene match: 4. From germline, CDR1 is MNHEY and CDR2 SVGAGI. CDR3 protein: CASSYRGQGGNQPQHF. The CDR3 DNA reads TGTGCCAGCAGTTACCGGGGACAGGGGGGGAATCAGCCCCAGCATTTT.

This clone was seen once. The rearrangement uses TRBV6-5 and TRBJ2-1; no reliable D call. This CDR3 has 14 residues. Germline V gives CDR1 MNHEY, CDR2 SVGAGI. V lost 8 bases and J lost 1, with 12 bases in between. The CDR3 region is CASGAGRSYNEQFF. DNA for the CDR3: TGTGCCAGCGGCGCAGGTAGATCCTACAATGAGCAGTTCTTC.

A few counts support this clone. The V call is TRBV6-1, the J call TRBJ2-5, with D possibly being TRBD2 (6 bases). The assigned J gene may be wrong: the sequence end matches TRBJ2-7 better. The CDR3 length is 14 residues. CDR1 and CDR2 from the germline V gene are MNHNS and SASEGT. The CDR3 here is CASYTGTELYEQYF. The CDR3 DNA reads TGTGCCAGCTACACCGGGACTGAACTCTACGAGCAGTACTTC.